The next 26 T cell receptor beta chains were all read from a single sample in a study of cytomegalovirus exposure and HLA in healthy donors. The PCR contained 60 Vbeta and 13 Jbeta primers. Clones were read by immunoSEQ multiplex PCR, and TCRdb kept only the in-frame ones, dropping some. Of approximately 150,000 clones listed, 70% to 80% were seen once; the top ten hold roughly 4%. Sequencing used PBMCs. Every receptor here comes from a human donor in good health.

The CDR3 loop is CASSYNPSGNTEAFF. The CDR3 DNA sequence: TGTGCCAGCAGCTATAACCCTAGTGGGAACACTGAAGCTTTCTTT. The rearrangement uses TRBV5-6 and TRBJ1-1; D call uncertain. Trimming pared 3 bases from V and 1 base from J, leaving 13 bases between. Germline CDR1 and CDR2: SGHDT and YYEEEE. CDR3 length equals 15 residues.

CDR3: CASSMGGALMAFF. The DNA for the CDR3 is TGTGCCAGCAGTATGGGAGGGGCCCTGATGGCTTTCTTT. V gene TRBV6-5 combines with J gene TRBJ1-1, with D possibly TRBD1 on 5 matching bases. V shed 5 bases and J shed 11 bases, with 18 bases lying between them. The CDR3 contains 13 residues. CDR1 is MNHEY and CDR2 is SVGAGI in the germline V gene.

The chain is built from TRBV23-1 and TRBJ1-6; D is undetermined. TRBV23-1 is treated as an ORF (open reading frame) with a function not yet certain. V was pared by 2 bases and J by 0 bases, with 11 bases between. The CDR3 extends over 17 amino acids. CDR3 protein: CASSQMTESSYNSPLHF. Written as DNA, the CDR3 is TGCGCCAGCAGTCAAATGACGGAGAGCTCCTATAATTCACCCCTCCACTTT.

In this sample, this clone turned up once. The chain recombines TRBV19 with TRBJ1-6; TRBD1 might be the D (5 bases). Germline V lookup: CDR1 LNHDA, CDR2 SQIVND (reference sequence). The CDR3 sequence is 14 residues long. V lost 4 bases and J 9 bases, leaving 13 bases between the germline ends. CDR3 protein: CASSTGTDGSPLHF. The CDR3 region has the DNA TGTGCCAGTAGTACGGGGACTGACGGTTCACCCCTCCACTTT.

The V and J genes are TRBV30 and TRBJ1-2; tentative D call: TRBD1 (5 bases). Trimming removed 8 bases from V and 7 bases from J, with 23 bases in between. The germline gives CDR1 GTSNPN, CDR2 SVGIG (reference sequence). The length of the CDR3 is 14 residues. CDR3 amino acids: CALDGDWGFSGYTF. The CDR3 nucleotides are TGTGCCCTTGACGGGGACTGGGGCTTCTCTGGCTACACCTTC. The entire variable domain, with the rest obtained from reference TRBV30 and TRBJ1-2, is as follows: SQTIHQWPATLVQPVGSPLSLECTVEGTSNPNLYWYRQAAGRGLQLLFYSVGIGQISSEVPQNLSASRPQDRQFILSSKKLLLSDSGFYLCALDGDWGFSGYTFGSGTRLTVV.

CDR3 sequence: CASSLSGSGADTQYF. The CDR3, as DNA: TGTGCCAGCAGCTTGAGCGGGAGTGGCGCAGATACGCAGTATTTT. V usage is TRBV7-9 and J usage is TRBJ2-3; 8 nucleotides line up with TRBD2. The CDR3 spans 15 residues. Germline V lookup: CDR1 SEHNR, CDR2 FQNEAQ (reference sequence). J was trimmed by 4 bases and V by 3 bases; bases with no gene match: 6.

The chain carries TRBV7-9 and TRBJ2-2; D is possibly TRBD2 (6 bases). The germline V gene has CDR1 SEHNR and CDR2 FQNEAQ (reference sequence). Trimming removed 6 bases at V and 4 bases at J, with 12 bases between. This CDR3 is 14 amino acids long. DNA of the CDR3: TGTGCCAGCAGGGTGCAGGAGGGCACCGGGGAGCTGTTTTTT. Translating gives CASRVQEGTGELFF.

This clone was picked up a small number of times. The chain carries TRBV18 and TRBJ2-5; TRBD2 might be the D (7 bases). Germline values: CDR1 KGHSH, CDR2 LQKENI. The CDR3 contains 14 residues. V was shortened by 6 bases and J by 7 bases, with 18 bases between the two germline ends. The CDR3 region has the DNA TGTGCCAGCTCCCAGTCGGGGGGCGAGGGGACCCAGTACTTC. Its protein is CASSQSGGEGTQYF.

This clone has only one observation. CDR3: CASSFGSSPLHF. The CDR3 region has the DNA TGTGCCAGCAGTTTCGGGAGTTCACCCCTCCACTTT. The chain joins TRBV6-6 to TRBJ1-6; no firm D call. The ends were cut back, 4 bases at V and 9 bases at J, with 7 bases in the middle. CDR1 is MNHNY, CDR2 SVGAGI, per germline (reference sequence). The CDR3 has 12 amino acids.

The rearrangement links TRBV6-6 to TRBJ2-3; TRBD2 matches at 11 bases. With V trimmed by 3 bases and J by 4 bases, 6 bases remained unmatched. This CDR3 spans 16 amino acids. Germline loops: CDR1 MNHNY, CDR2 SVGAGI (reference sequence). CDR3 protein: CASSYRLAGGSDTQYF. In nucleotides, the CDR3 is TGTGCCAGCAGTTATCGCCTAGCGGGAGGTTCAGATACGCAGTATTTT.

V usage is TRBV7-9 and J usage is TRBJ1-1; 9 nucleotides match TRBD1. V was pared by 5 bases and J by 6 bases, with 16 bases of the junction left unmatched. CDR3 length: 17 residues. Germline values: CDR1 SEHNR, CDR2 FQNEAQ (reference sequence). The CDR3 sequence is CASSGGQGLIGRAEAFF. CDR3 nucleotide sequence: TGTGCCAGCAGCGGGGGACAGGGACTTATTGGAAGGGCTGAAGCTTTCTTT.

V usage is TRBV4-1 and J usage is TRBJ1-1; 7 nucleotides align to TRBD1. The CDR3 totals 16 residues. CDR1 and CDR2 (germline): MGHRA, YSYEKL. V lost 1 base, J lost 3 bases, and 8 bases stayed unmatched. The CDR3 coding sequence is TGCGCCAGCAGCCAAGGACAGCGACAGGGCTACACTGAAGCTTTCTTT. The encoded protein is CASSQGQRQGYTEAFF.

This clone showed up just a few times. This chain joins TRBV11-3 and TRBJ2-6; D possibly corresponds to TRBD1 (6 bases). Germline loops: CDR1 SGHNT, CDR2 YENEEA. CDR3 length: 15 residues. V was trimmed by 4 bases and J by 3 bases, leaving 10 bases between them. This CDR3 reads CASSSTGIGANVLTF. For the CDR3, the DNA is TGTGCCAGCAGCTCTACAGGGATTGGGGCCAACGTCCTGACTTTC.

This clone appeared once. The rearrangement links TRBV15 to TRBJ1-1; no firm D call. Germline values: CDR1 LNHNV, CDR2 YYDKDF (reference sequence). This CDR3 is 14 amino acids long. The V end lost 3 bases, the J end lost 2 bases, and 10 bases lay between the germline ends. The CDR3 DNA is TGTGCCACCAGCAGTCGGACTTTCAACACTGAAGCTTTCTTT. Its protein product is CATSSRTFNTEAFF.

The chain combines TRBV6-6 with TRBJ2-2, with 7 bases lining up with TRBD1. The V and J ends lost 5 bases and 6 bases, in that order; junction bases with no gene match: 6. The CDR3 has 14 residues. Per the germline V gene, CDR1 is MNHNY and CDR2 is SVGAGI (reference sequence). Here the CDR3 DNA reads TGTGCCAGCAGTGAGACAGGGACGGCCGGGGAGCTGTTTTTT. Translated, it gives CASSETGTAGELFF.

This clone was counted a few times. This rearrangement joins TRBV5-5 to TRBJ1-2; possibly TRBD1 for D (6 bases). V was pared by 2 bases and J by 5 bases, with 13 bases between. The CDR3 spans 14 residues. The germline V gene has CDR1 SGHKS and CDR2 YYEKEE (reference sequence). The CDR3 coding sequence is TGTGCCAGCAGCTTAAACGGACAGCAGTATGGCTACACCTTC. Amino acids: CASSLNGQQYGYTF.

The rearrangement joins TRBV7-6 to TRBJ2-5; perhaps TRBD2 as D (6 bases). CDR1 and CDR2 from the germline V gene are SGHVS and FNYEAQ. The CDR3 consists of 15 residues. V lost 0 bases, J lost 1 base, and 9 bases lay in between. CDR3 in DNA: TGTGCCAGCAGCTTAGCGGCGGGGAGCCAAGAGACCCAGTACTTC. Translated, it gives CASSLAAGSQETQYF.

This chain uses TRBV19 with TRBJ1-2; D gene unclear. With 0 bases removed from V and 5 bases from J, the gap between germline ends came to 28 bases. The germline gives CDR1 LNHDA, CDR2 SQIVND (reference sequence). This CDR3 has 20 amino acids. CDR3 DNA: TGTGCCAGTAGTATAGATCGTCGAGGGCCCGTAGACGATAGGAAATATGGCTACACCTTC. It encodes CASSIDRRGPVDDRKYGYTF.

This chain joins TRBV5-6 and TRBJ2-7; TRBD2 is a possible D gene (5 bases). Trimming stripped 2 bases from V and 0 bases from J, with 12 bases between. Per germline, CDR1 SGHDT and CDR2 YYEEEE. CDR3 length equals 15 residues. For the CDR3, the DNA is TGTGCCAGCAGCTTCGGGGTAGTAAACTCCTACGAGCAGTACTTC. Translating it yields CASSFGVVNSYEQYF.

The chain combines TRBV27 with TRBJ2-7, with 9 bases fitting TRBD1. The CDR3 loop spans 15 amino acids. With V trimmed by 6 bases and J by 3 bases, 9 bases remained unmatched. Germline V gene sequence: CDR1 MNHEY, CDR2 SMNVEV (reference sequence). DNA of the CDR3: TGTGCCAGCAGCCTGGGACAGGGACTCGACTACGAGCAGTACTTC. Protein: CASSLGQGLDYEQYF.

The V gene is TRBV30, the J gene TRBJ1-2; no clear D gene. CDR3 length equals 11 residues. From germline, CDR1 is GTSNPN and CDR2 SVGIG (reference sequence). V lost 0 bases and J 5 bases, leaving 4 bases between the germline ends. The CDR3 coding sequence is TGTGCCTGGAGTGTACAATATGGCTACACCTTC. The encoded protein is CAWSVQYGYTF.

J is TRBJ2-1 and V is TRBV7-9; D not resolved. From germline, CDR1 is SEHNR and CDR2 FQNEAQ (reference sequence). V gave up 4 bases and J gave up 9 bases, with 10 bases separating them. This CDR3 is 12 amino acids long. The CDR3 reads CASSSLSGEQFF. DNA of the CDR3: TGTGCCAGCAGCTCACTATCCGGTGAGCAGTTCTTC.

The chain combines TRBV14 with TRBJ2-1, with 11 bases matching TRBD2. Losses at the gene ends were 4 bases for V and 7 bases for J; bases not matched to a gene: 9. The germline V gene has CDR1 SGHDN and CDR2 FVKESK. This CDR3 comprises 16 residues. The CDR3 nucleotides are TGTGCCAGCAGCCCCATTACTAGCGGGAGTAAAAATGAGCAGTTCTTC. Protein sequence: CASSPITSGSKNEQFF.

This clone has a handful of counts. The chain is built from TRBV19 and TRBJ1-4; TRBD1 matches 9 bases. The CDR3 totals 15 residues. Germline CDR1 reads LNHDA; CDR2 reads SQIVND (reference sequence). Trimming removed 3 bases from V and 8 bases from J; junction bases left unmatched: 7. The CDR3 protein is CASSIVQGAREKLFF. The CDR3 DNA reads as TGTGCCAGTAGTATTGTACAGGGGGCACGGGAAAAACTGTTTTTT. Looking up the rest from reference TRBV19 and TRBJ1-4 gives the full variable domain: DGGITQSPKYLFRKEGQNVTLSCEQNLNHDAMYWYRQDPGQGLRLIYYSQIVNDFQKGDIAEGYSVSREKKESFPLTVTSAQKNPTAFYLCASSIVQGAREKLFFGSGTQLSVL.

This sequence joins TRBV30 and TRBJ1-1; D remains ambiguous. Germline lookup yields CDR1 GTSNPN and CDR2 SVGIG (reference sequence). This CDR3 comprises 13 residues. Trimming removed 5 bases at V and 2 bases at J, with 12 bases between. CDR3 sequence reads: CAWEEAANTEAFF. CDR3 nucleotide sequence: TGTGCCTGGGAGGAGGCGGCCAACACTGAAGCTTTCTTT.

The rearrangement uses TRBV9 and TRBJ2-1; 8 bases are shared with TRBD2. The germline V gene has CDR1 SGDLS and CDR2 YYNGEE. CDR3 length: 15 amino acids. V gave up 4 bases and J gave up 8 bases; unmatched junction bases: 11. The CDR3 coding sequence is TGTGCCAGCAGCCGCGGGAGCGGGAGAATCGATGAGCAGTTCTTC. Protein product: CASSRGSGRIDEQFF.